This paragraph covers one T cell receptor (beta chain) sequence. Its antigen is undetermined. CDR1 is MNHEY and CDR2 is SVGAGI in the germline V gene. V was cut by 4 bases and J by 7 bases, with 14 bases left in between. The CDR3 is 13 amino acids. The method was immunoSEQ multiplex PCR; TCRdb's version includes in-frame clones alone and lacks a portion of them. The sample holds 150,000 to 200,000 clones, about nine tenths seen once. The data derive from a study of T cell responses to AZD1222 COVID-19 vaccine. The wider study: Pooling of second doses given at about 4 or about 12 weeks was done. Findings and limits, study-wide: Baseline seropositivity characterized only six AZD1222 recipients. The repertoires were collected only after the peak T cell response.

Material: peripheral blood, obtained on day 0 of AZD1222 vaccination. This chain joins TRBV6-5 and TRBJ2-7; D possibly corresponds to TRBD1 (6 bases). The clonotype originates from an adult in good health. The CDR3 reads CASSSGVSREQYF. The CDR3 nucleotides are TGTGCCAGCAGTTCAGGGGTTTCGCGTGAGCAGTACTTC.